The 30 T cell receptor beta chains below were found in one sample sequenced in a study of blood T cell repertoires in COVID-19. Produced via immunoSEQ multiplex PCR; TCRdb's table is partial and in-frame only. The sample contains some 180,000 clones, 75% to 80% of which appear only once. Sequenced material: peripheral blood. These receptors all stem from a woman in her forties or fifties with active or convalescent COVID-19.

This clone was seen only once. The rearrangement uses TRBV19 and TRBJ1-1; 9 bases align to TRBD1. The CDR3 spans 14 residues. The V gene's germline CDR1 is LNHDA and CDR2 SQIVND (reference sequence). The ends lost 8 bases at V and 11 bases at J; junction bases unmatched: 15. This CDR3 reads CASGREQGAKAAFF. In DNA, the CDR3 is TGTGCCAGTGGACGAGAACAGGGGGCGAAGGCGGCTTTCTTT.

This chain connects TRBV21-1 to TRBJ2-1; the table's D call TRBD2 went unverified against the DNA. TRBV21-1 is deemed a pseudogene. The CDR3 consists of 17 residues. CDR3 amino acids: CASSKYGRSLSYNEQFF. Written as DNA, the CDR3 is TGTGCCAGCAGCAAATACGGTCGGAGCCTGTCCTACAATGAGCAGTTCTTC.

Of note for this clone: A read error may produce the germline difference seen at one junction end. V usage is TRBV6-1 and J usage is TRBJ2-7, with 12 bases that match TRBD2. The V gene's germline CDR1 is MNHNS and CDR2 SASEGT. The CDR3 loop spans 18 amino acids. The CDR3 DNA reads TGTGCCAGCAGTGATCCGGGACTAGCGGGTAGGGCGAGGAACGAGCAGTATTTC. Its translation: CASSDPGLAGRARNEQYF.

The CDR3 DNA is TGTGCCAGCGATGAAGACAGGACACGGAGTGGTGGCTACACCTTC. Protein sequence: CASDEDRTRSGGYTF. The chain is built from TRBV2 and TRBJ1-2, with D possibly being TRBD1 (6 bases). The CDR3 runs to 15 residues. The V end lost 8 bases, the J end lost 7 bases, and 23 bases lay between the germline ends. Per the germline V gene, CDR1 is SNHLY and CDR2 is FYNNEI.

This clone was counted only a few times. The CDR3 sequence is CASSLGGLNTEAFF. CDR3 DNA: TGTGCCAGCAGTTTGGGGGGGTTGAACACTGAAGCTTTCTTT. The J gene is TRBJ1-1, the V gene TRBV6-5, with D tentatively TRBD1 (5 bases). The CDR3 extends over 14 amino acids. Germline V lookup: CDR1 MNHEY, CDR2 SVGAGI. Trimming removed 4 bases at V and 0 bases at J, with 9 bases between.

This clone was detected once. This chain links TRBV27 with TRBJ1-6; 11 bases are shared with TRBD1. J lost 10 bases, V lost 6 bases, and 5 bases had no gene match. CDR1 and CDR2 (germline): MNHEY, SMNVEV (reference sequence). The CDR3 is made up of 14 amino acids. This chain's CDR3 is CASRGQGVGSPLHF. As DNA, the CDR3 is TGTGCCAGCAGGGGACAGGGGGTAGGATCACCCCTCCACTTT.

This chain connects TRBV6-5 to TRBJ1-3; a possible D gene is TRBD1 (6 bases). The V end was cut by 6 bases, the J end by 0 bases, with 9 bases between. The CDR3 loop spans 14 amino acids. Germline-derived CDR1 and CDR2 are MNHEY and SVGAGI. CDR3 amino acids: CASRQGNSGNTIYF. CDR3 DNA: TGTGCCAGCAGACAGGGAAACTCTGGAAACACCATATATTTT.

V is TRBV2 and J is TRBJ1-5; D may be TRBD1 (5 bases). Trimming removed 6 bases at V and 1 base at J, with 13 bases between. CDR1 SNHLY and CDR2 FYNNEI come from the germline V gene. The CDR3 contains 15 residues. The CDR3 loop reads CASRTQGRSNQPQHF. The CDR3 DNA reads TGTGCCAGCAGAACCCAGGGCCGGAGCAATCAGCCCCAGCATTTT.

This chain uses TRBV5-4 with TRBJ2-5; TRBD2 matches at 8 bases. V was clipped by 0 bases and J by 6 bases; unmatched bases: 10. Per germline, CDR1 SGHNT and CDR2 YYREEE (reference sequence). The CDR3 runs 16 residues. The CDR3 coding sequence is TGTGCCAGCAGCTTGGGGGGGAGCGGGAGAGAAAAGACCCAGTACTTC. Protein sequence: CASSLGGSGREKTQYF.

This chain links TRBV5-4 with TRBJ1-2; D possibly corresponds to TRBD1 (5 bases). Between the trimmed V and J ends, which lost 0 bases and 0 bases, there was a span of 12 bases. Germline V gene sequence: CDR1 SGHNT, CDR2 YYREEE (reference sequence). This CDR3 has 16 amino acids. The CDR3 protein is CASSLGGTLANYGYTF. CDR3 nucleotide sequence: TGTGCCAGCAGCTTGGGCGGGACCCTAGCTAACTATGGCTACACCTTC. The full variable domain, with the rest looked up from reference TRBV5-4 and TRBJ1-2, is ETGVTQSPTHLIKTRGQQVTLRCSSQSGHNTVSWYQQALGQGPQFIFQYYREEENGRGNFPPRFSGLQFPNYSSELNVNALELDDSALYLCASSLGGTLANYGYTFGSGTRLTVV.

The CDR3 reads CASSLDRAGTLHF. The CDR3 DNA reads TGTGCCAGCAGCCTCGACAGGGCTGGGACCCTCCACTTT. The rearrangement joins TRBV7-3 to TRBJ1-6; 7 positions match TRBD1. Germline V gene sequence: CDR1 SGHTA, CDR2 FQGTGA. V trimming: 5 bases; J trimming: 14 bases; junction bases outside the gene matches: 9. The CDR3 extends over 13 amino acids.

This chain uses TRBV28 with TRBJ1-1, with TRBD1 identical over 8 bases. Germline assignment: CDR1 MDHEN and CDR2 SYDVKM. The ends lost 2 bases at V and 7 bases at J; junction bases unmatched: 9. This CDR3 has 15 residues. The CDR3 DNA is TGTGCCAGCAGTTTACTGACCCGGGACAGGCTTGAAGCTTTCTTT. Protein product: CASSLLTRDRLEAFF.

The chain has TRBV30 and TRBJ1-2; the D is unclear. The V end lost 7 bases, the J end lost 8 bases, and 8 bases lay between the germline ends. Germline V CDR1 and CDR2: GTSNPN, SVGIG (reference sequence). The CDR3 contains 9 residues. CDR3 bases: TGTGCCTACGCGCCGGGCTACACCTTC. Translation: CAYAPGYTF.

The V gene is TRBV30, the J gene TRBJ1-2; perhaps TRBD1 as D (6 bases). Germline V lookup: CDR1 GTSNPN, CDR2 SVGIG (reference sequence). Deletions cut 0 bases from V and 5 bases from J, with 19 bases between. The CDR3 contains 16 residues. The CDR3 DNA is TGTGCCTGGAGTGTATCTGCTACGGGGGGCCCATATGGCTACACCTTC. It yields the protein CAWSVSATGGPYGYTF.

The chain combines TRBV7-6 with TRBJ2-7; TRBD2 aligns across 7 bases. The V gene's germline CDR1 is SGHVS and CDR2 FNYEAQ. The J segment lost 2 bases and the V segment lost 4 bases, leaving 8 bases of the junction unmatched. The CDR3 has 15 residues. CDR3 amino acids: CASSSLGGGAYEQYF. CDR3 nucleotides: TGTGCCAGCAGCTCCCTTGGCGGGGGAGCCTACGAGCAGTACTTC. The entire variable domain, with the rest obtained from reference TRBV7-6 and TRBJ2-7, is as follows: GAGVSQSPRYKVTKRGQDVALRCDPISGHVSLYWYRQALGQGPEFLTYFNYEAQQDKSGLPNDRFSAERPEGSISTLTIQRTEQRDSAMYRCASSSLGGGAYEQYFGPGTRLTVT.

The rearrangement joins TRBV29-1 to TRBJ2-7; 7 nucleotides align to TRBD2. The CDR3 is 12 residues long. CDR1 and CDR2 (germline): SQVTM, ANQGSEA. The J segment lost 2 bases and the V segment lost 5 bases, leaving 3 bases of the junction unmatched. CDR3 loop: CSVREGTYEQYF. DNA for the CDR3: TGCAGCGTTAGGGAGGGGACCTACGAGCAGTACTTC.

This chain uses TRBV7-3 with TRBJ2-3, with D possibly matching TRBD1 (5 bases). V lost 6 bases and J lost 3, with 13 bases in between. CDR1 is SGHTA and CDR2 is FQGTGA in the germline V gene. There are 14 residues in the CDR3. CDR3 in DNA: TGTGCCAGCAGTCTTTCGCAGGGAACAGATACGCAGTATTTT. Translating gives CASSLSQGTDTQYF.

V is TRBV6-2 or TRBV6-3 and J is TRBJ1-5, with D uncertain. The CDR3 has 15 residues. Germline loops: CDR1 MNHEY, CDR2 SVGEGT. V was cut by 3 bases and J by 2 bases, with 11 bases left in between. This chain's CDR3 is CASSYRSERNQPQHF. The CDR3 bases are TGTGCCAGCAGTTATAGGAGTGAGCGCAATCAGCCCCAGCATTTT.

CDR3 loop: CASSASGGLDEQFF. For the CDR3, the DNA is TGTGCCAGTAGTGCATCGGGGGGGCTCGATGAGCAGTTCTTC. This chain uses TRBV19 with TRBJ2-1; 8 positions agree with TRBD2. This CDR3 is 14 amino acids long. From germline, CDR1 is LNHDA and CDR2 SQIVND (reference sequence). After removal of 5 bases from V and 8 bases from J, the junction contained 8 bases not matched to a gene.

This chain joins TRBV5-5 and TRBJ2-3; no definite D call. Germline CDR1 is SGHKS and CDR2 is YYEKEE (reference sequence). The V end lost 4 bases, the J end lost 0 bases, and 9 bases lay between the germline ends. The CDR3 is 14 amino acids. The CDR3 protein is CASSVLTSTDTQYF. Written as DNA, the CDR3 is TGTGCCAGCAGCGTACTAACTAGCACAGATACGCAGTATTTT.

In DNA form, the CDR3 reads TGTGCCAGCTCACCCTTAGACGACAGCATGAACACTGAAGCTTTCTTT. It specifies CASSPLDDSMNTEAFF. V gene TRBV18 combines with J gene TRBJ1-1; D may be TRBD1 (5 bases). Germline V CDR1 and CDR2: KGHSH, LQKENI. The V gene lost 3 bases and the J gene lost 0 bases, with 14 bases spanning the gap. CDR3 length: 16 amino acids.

The chain combines TRBV19 with TRBJ2-2; D is uncertain. The CDR3 extends over 13 amino acids. V was trimmed by 1 base and J by 6 bases, leaving 6 bases between them. CDR1 is LNHDA, CDR2 SQIVND, per germline (reference sequence). This chain's CDR3 is CASSIVEAGELFF. The CDR3 DNA sequence: TGTGCCAGTAGTATAGTAGAAGCCGGGGAGCTGTTTTTT.

The CDR3 DNA sequence: TGCAGCGGCCTAACAGGGGATAGCACTGAAGCTTTCTTT. This codes for CSGLTGDSTEAFF. V gene TRBV29-1 combines with J gene TRBJ1-1; 7 bases are shared with TRBD1. Germline V gene data show CDR1 as SQVTM and CDR2 as ANQGSEA. V shed 7 bases, J shed 4 bases, and the junction held 9 bases outside the gene matches. The CDR3 extends over 13 amino acids.

The CDR3 is CASASQGDTEAFF. CDR3 bases: TGTGCCAGCGCCTCTCAAGGGGACACTGAAGCTTTCTTT. The chain carries TRBV18 and TRBJ1-1, with a tentative D call TRBD1 (5 bases). Trimming took 8 bases from V and 3 from J, leaving 13 bases between them. CDR3 length equals 13 residues. Germline V gene sequence: CDR1 KGHSH, CDR2 LQKENI.

The rearrangement joins TRBV5-1 to TRBJ2-1, with TRBD2 matching over 8 bases. Trimming removed 6 bases from V and 8 bases from J; junction bases left unmatched: 13. CDR3 length: 15 amino acids. CDR1 is SGHRS and CDR2 is YFSETQ in the germline V gene. The CDR3 coding sequence is TGCGCCAGCACCCGCCGGGGGGGCACTACCGATGAGCAGTTCTTC. Amino acids: CASTRRGGTTDEQFF.

This chain's CDR3 is CASSPISGGPNNEQFF. The CDR3 nucleotides read TGTGCCAGCTCACCTATTAGCGGGGGCCCAAACAATGAGCAGTTCTTC. The V call is TRBV18, the J call TRBJ2-1; 9 bases are shared with TRBD2. Germline CDR1 and CDR2: KGHSH and LQKENI. The CDR3 consists of 16 residues. V lost 3 bases to trimming and J lost 5 bases; unmatched junction nucleotides: 8.

V and J are TRBV19 and TRBJ1-2; a possible D gene is TRBD1 (5 bases). Germline CDR1 is LNHDA and CDR2 is SQIVND (reference sequence). Trimming shortened V by 3 bases and J by 4 bases, and 9 bases separated the two germline ends. The CDR3 consists of 13 residues. Here the CDR3 DNA reads TGTGCCAGTAGTATGGGGCGGACCTATGGCTACACCTTC. Translation: CASSMGRTYGYTF.

The V and J genes are TRBV28 and TRBJ1-2; the D gene is possibly TRBD1 (5 bases). V was shortened by 2 bases and J by 3 bases, with 10 bases between the two germline ends. The CDR3 runs 14 residues. Germline loops: CDR1 MDHEN, CDR2 SYDVKM. The CDR3 DNA reads TGTGCCAGCAGTTTAACCCAGGGATACTATGGCTACACCTTC. Translated: CASSLTQGYYGYTF.

The V and J genes are TRBV14 and TRBJ2-7; TRBD1 aligns across 8 bases. There are 15 residues in the CDR3. J gave up 3 bases and V 4 bases, and 8 bases lay outside the gene matches. CDR1 and CDR2 from the germline V gene are SGHDN and FVKESK. The CDR3 reads CASSPTGDFYYEQYF. The CDR3 nucleotides read TGTGCCAGCAGCCCGACAGGGGATTTTTACTACGAGCAGTACTTC. Looking up the rest from reference TRBV14 and TRBJ2-7 gives the full variable domain: EAGVTQFPSHSVIEKGQTVTLRCDPISGHDNLYWYRRVMGKEIKFLLHFVKESKQDESGMPNNRFLAERTGGTYSTLKVQPAELEDSGVYFCASSPTGDFYYEQYFGPGTRLTVT.

The rearrangement joins TRBV28 to TRBJ1-2, with 9 bases matching TRBD1. The CDR3 consists of 15 residues. V trimming: 4 bases; J trimming: 7 bases; junction bases outside the gene matches: 10. Germline values: CDR1 MDHEN, CDR2 SYDVKM. The CDR3 DNA sequence: TGTGCCAGCAGTTATCTGACAGGGGGATTCAGTGGCTACACCTTC. It codes for CASSYLTGGFSGYTF.